The 30 T cell receptor beta chains below all came from one sample that was sequenced in a study of blood T cell repertoires in COVID-19. Method: immunoSEQ multiplex PCR; TCRdb's copy keeps in-frame clones and lacks some. This table holds a few hundred thousand clones, about 87% found once. The sequencing input was peripheral blood. The receptors derive from a woman in her 70s with COVID-19, enrolled during active disease.

This chain connects TRBV9 to TRBJ2-3, with 10 bases fitting TRBD1. Germline CDR1 reads SGDLS; CDR2 reads YYNGEE. V trimming: 0 bases; J trimming: 1 base; junction bases outside the gene matches: 8. This CDR3 contains 18 residues. The CDR3 coding sequence is TGTGCCAGCAGCGTAGTAGGACAGGGGGTTGGTGGCACAGATACGCAGTATTTT. Encoded protein: CASSVVGQGVGGTDTQYF.

This chain links TRBV20-1 with TRBJ2-2; D uncertain. CDR3 length: 13 residues. V lost 3 bases and J lost 5, with 10 bases in between. Germline values: CDR1 DFQATT, CDR2 SNEGSKA (reference sequence). CDR3 protein: CSASTSLTGELFF. CDR3 DNA: TGCAGTGCTAGTACCTCGCTAACCGGGGAGCTGTTTTTT.

This chain connects TRBV5-1 to TRBJ1-1; the match to TRBD1 covers 8 bases. This CDR3 spans 13 amino acids. With V trimmed by 4 bases and J by 4 bases, 3 bases remained unmatched. Germline V gene sequence: CDR1 SGHRS, CDR2 YFSETQ. CDR3 nucleotide sequence: TGCGCCAGCAGCCACGACAGGGGCACTGAAGCTTTCTTT. This translates into CASSHDRGTEAFF.

The J gene is TRBJ1-5, the V gene TRBV28; no reliable D call. The CDR3 length is 15 residues. Germline V lookup: CDR1 MDHEN, CDR2 SYDVKM. The V gene lost 8 bases and the J gene lost 4 bases, with 18 bases spanning the gap. CDR3 sequence reads: CASLVGWAFNQPQHF. CDR3 nucleotides: TGTGCCAGCCTTGTCGGATGGGCCTTTAATCAGCCCCAGCATTTT.

This chain connects TRBV7-9 to TRBJ1-6; the D gene is possibly TRBD1 (6 bases). Germline lookup yields CDR1 SEHNR and CDR2 FQNEAQ (reference sequence). Trimming left V 2 bases short and J 5 bases short, with 10 bases between. The CDR3 extends over 15 amino acids. The CDR3 reads CASSLRSGDNSPLHF. The CDR3 DNA sequence: TGTGCCAGCAGCTTACGGTCAGGGGATAATTCACCCCTCCACTTT. The variable domain in full, with the rest retrieved from reference TRBV7-9 and TRBJ1-6, is DTGVSQNPRHKITKRGQNVTFRCDPISEHNRLYWYRQTLGQGPEFLTYFQNEAQLEKSRLLSDRFSAERPKGSFSTLEIQRTEQGDSAMYLCASSLRSGDNSPLHFGNGTRLTVT.

The rearrangement joins TRBV11-3 to TRBJ2-7, with TRBD1 identical over 10 bases. With V trimmed by 5 bases and J by 4 bases, 5 bases remained unmatched. The CDR3 runs 14 residues. Germline values: CDR1 SGHNT, CDR2 YENEEA. The CDR3 here is CASSLTGGLYEQYF. In DNA, the CDR3 is TGTGCCAGCAGCCTGACAGGGGGCTTATACGAGCAGTACTTC.

V is TRBV2 and J is TRBJ1-2, with D tentatively TRBD1 (5 bases). Looked up from germline, CDR1 is SNHLY and CDR2 is FYNNEI. V lost 6 bases and J lost 4, with 9 bases in between. The CDR3 consists of 12 residues. Here the CDR3 reads CASRQGGYGYTF. CDR3 nucleotides: TGTGCCAGCAGGCAGGGCGGCTATGGCTACACCTTC. Filled out from reference TRBV2 and TRBJ1-2, the complete variable domain reads EPEVTQTPSHQVTQMGQEVILRCVPISNHLYFYWYRQILGQKVEFLVSFYNNEISEKSEIFDDQFSVERPDGSNFTLKIRSTKLEDSAMYFCASRQGGYGYTFGSGTRLTVV.

The rearrangement joins TRBV29-1 to TRBJ2-5; D is perhaps TRBD1 (6 bases). Germline V gene lookup returns CDR1 SQVTM and CDR2 ANQGSEA. The CDR3 loop spans 16 amino acids. Trimming removed 1 base from V and 5 bases from J, with 20 bases in between. CDR3: CSVEGTQGVLSETQYF. CDR3 DNA: TGCAGCGTTGAAGGAACACAGGGAGTCCTCTCGGAGACCCAGTACTTC.

The chain couples TRBV6-5 to TRBJ1-5, with D unclear. V lost 0 bases to trimming and J lost 4 bases, with 7 bases between them. The CDR3 contains 14 residues. The germline V gene encodes CDR1 MNHEY and CDR2 SVGAGI. The CDR3 is CASSYSSFNQPQHF. The CDR3 DNA reads as TGTGCCAGCAGTTACTCGAGTTTTAATCAGCCCCAGCATTTT.

The chain combines TRBV27 with TRBJ1-4; perhaps TRBD1 as D (6 bases). V shed 6 bases and J shed 4 bases, with 12 bases lying between them. Germline CDR1 reads MNHEY; CDR2 reads SMNVEV (reference sequence). The CDR3 covers 14 residues. CDR3 DNA sequence: TGTGCCAGCAGCCAAGGACAGCGTAATGAAAAACTGTTTTTT. Encoded protein: CASSQGQRNEKLFF.

V and J are TRBV7-9 and TRBJ1-2; possibly TRBD1 for D (5 bases). The CDR3 runs 14 residues. The V gene's germline CDR1 is SEHNR and CDR2 FQNEAQ (reference sequence). Trimming took off 3 bases at V and 6 bases at J, with 14 bases between the two ends. The CDR3 bases are TGTGCCAGCAGCTTGGGGGGAGAGGCTAATGGCTACACCTTC. Translation: CASSLGGEANGYTF. Full variable domain (rest looked up from reference TRBV7-9 and TRBJ1-2): DTGVSQNPRHKITKRGQNVTFRCDPISEHNRLYWYRQTLGQGPEFLTYFQNEAQLEKSRLLSDRFSAERPKGSFSTLEIQRTEQGDSAMYLCASSLGGEANGYTFGSGTRLTVV.

This chain uses TRBV28 with TRBJ1-2, with a possible D match to TRBD1 (5 bases). CDR1 is MDHEN, CDR2 SYDVKM, per germline. The CDR3 extends over 14 amino acids. V gave up 3 bases and J gave up 9 bases, with 17 bases separating them. In DNA form, the CDR3 reads TGTGCCAGCAGTTTGGGGGGGGTGACTTTACGCTACACCTTC. Protein: CASSLGGVTLRYTF.

V is TRBV6-6 and J is TRBJ1-5, with TRBD1 matching over 8 bases. In germline, CDR1 is MNHNY, CDR2 SVGAGI (reference sequence). V shed 5 bases, J shed 7 bases, and the junction held 16 bases outside the gene matches. The CDR3 loop spans 17 amino acids. CDR3 amino acids: CASSPQPGTGTGQPQHF. In DNA form, the CDR3 reads TGTGCCAGCAGTCCACAACCCGGGACAGGAACGGGACAGCCCCAGCATTTT.

The J gene is TRBJ2-6, the V gene TRBV4-2; the match to TRBD1 covers 7 bases. Germline V CDR1 and CDR2: LGHNA, YNFKEQ. The CDR3 contains 15 residues. V shed 5 bases and J 2 bases; nucleotides not matched to a gene: 3. For the CDR3, the DNA is TGTGCCAGCAGCTCCCAGGGGGCTGGGGCCAACGTCCTGACTTTC. Protein sequence: CASSSQGAGANVLTF.

V usage is TRBV10-3 and J usage is TRBJ2-7; TRBD2 aligns across 9 bases. The CDR3 sequence is 14 residues long. V lost 5 bases to trimming and J lost 3 bases; unmatched junction nucleotides: 5. Germline V gene sequence: CDR1 ENHRY, CDR2 SYGVKD. The CDR3 DNA sequence: TGTGCCATCAGTTCGACTAGCGGCCGCTACGAGCAGTACTTC. It specifies CAISSTSGRYEQYF.

This clone was picked up a small number of times. The chain carries TRBV4-1 and TRBJ2-7; D may be TRBD1 (5 bases). The CDR3 totals 15 residues. Per the germline V gene, CDR1 is MGHRA and CDR2 is YSYEKL. The V end was cut by 2 bases, the J end by 0 bases, with 11 bases between. The DNA of the CDR3 is TGCGCCAGCAGCCAAACAGGCGGAGTCTCCTACGAGCAGTACTTC. Translated, it gives CASSQTGGVSYEQYF.

This CDR3 reads CASSAGQGADEQFF. DNA of the CDR3: TGCGCCAGCAGCGCGGGACAGGGGGCGGATGAGCAGTTCTTC. This sequence joins TRBV5-1 and TRBJ2-1; 12 bases are shared with TRBD1. The length of the CDR3 is 14 residues. Trimming at V came to 4 bases and at J to 8 bases, leaving 4 bases not matched to a gene. Germline CDR1 and CDR2: SGHRS and YFSETQ.

There are many counts of this clone. The V gene is TRBV5-1, the J gene TRBJ2-7; 11 bases agree with TRBD1. The germline gives CDR1 SGHRS, CDR2 YFSETQ. V lost 8 bases, J lost 3 bases, and 7 bases stayed unmatched. This CDR3 contains 14 residues. The CDR3 coding sequence is TGCGCCAGTAAAACCGGGACAGGGGGCTACGAGCAGTACTTC. As protein: CASKTGTGGYEQYF.

The chain employs TRBV28 and TRBJ1-2; 7 bases line up with TRBD1. The V gene's germline CDR1 is MDHEN and CDR2 SYDVKM. With V trimmed by 1 base and J by 7 bases, 12 bases remained unmatched. The CDR3 totals 16 residues. The CDR3 is CASSLFGGTVIGGYTF. The CDR3 DNA is TGTGCCAGCAGTTTATTCGGCGGGACAGTAATCGGTGGCTACACCTTC.

The rearrangement uses TRBV7-9 and TRBJ1-6; no definite D call. V was pared by 0 bases and J by 7 bases, with 10 bases between. This CDR3 is 15 amino acids long. Germline V gives CDR1 SEHNR, CDR2 FQNEAQ (reference sequence). The CDR3 protein is CASSLARIENSPLHF. The CDR3 nucleotides are TGTGCCAGCAGCTTAGCGAGAATAGAAAATTCACCCCTCCACTTT.

The V call is TRBV21-1, the J call TRBJ1-2; the table's D call TRBD1 went unverified against the DNA. TRBV21-1 is shown as a pseudogene. CDR3 size: 12 residues. The CDR3 region is CASMNTRYGYTF. CDR3 bases: TGTGCCAGCATGAACACACGATATGGCTACACCTTC.

The chain links TRBV5-4 to TRBJ2-2; D is possibly TRBD2 (5 bases). This CDR3 region has 13 residues. Germline loops: CDR1 SGHNT, CDR2 YYREEE (reference sequence). Trimming removed 6 bases from V and 4 bases from J, with 10 bases in between. The CDR3 DNA sequence: TGTGCCAGCACCCCAGGACTCACCGGGGAGCTGTTTTTT. This gives the protein CASTPGLTGELFF.

In nucleotides, the CDR3 is TGCAGCGTTGGCGGGGCGCGGGGTCAGCCCCAGCATTTT. Protein: CSVGGARGQPQHF. This chain connects TRBV29-1 to TRBJ1-5, with D possibly matching TRBD1 (5 bases). CDR1 is SQVTM and CDR2 is ANQGSEA in the germline V gene. V lost 4 bases to trimming and J lost 6 bases, with 13 bases between them. This CDR3 is 13 amino acids long.

V gene TRBV7-8 combines with J gene TRBJ1-3; perhaps TRBD1 as D (6 bases). The germline V gene encodes CDR1 SGHVS and CDR2 FQNEAQ. V was cut by 5 bases and J by 5 bases, with 13 bases left in between. This CDR3 is built from 14 residues. The CDR3 spells CASSPRGKRNTIYF. CDR3 coding DNA: TGTGCCAGCAGCCCCAGGGGAAAAAGAAACACCATATATTTT. Full variable domain (remainder filled in from reference TRBV7-8 and TRBJ1-3): GAGVSQSPRYKVAKRGQDVALRCDPISGHVSLFWYQQALGQGPEFLTYFQNEAQLDKSGLPSDRFFAERPEGSVSTLKIQRTQQEDSAVYLCASSPRGKRNTIYFGEGSWLTVV.

The chain joins TRBV27 to TRBJ1-1; D remains unclear. V was clipped by 9 bases and J by 0 bases, with 11 bases between them. Germline CDR1 MNHEY, CDR2 SMNVEV (reference sequence). This CDR3 comprises 13 residues. CDR3 amino acids: CASQVAMNTEAFF. DNA for the CDR3: TGTGCCAGTCAGGTCGCTATGAACACTGAAGCTTTCTTT.

The table lists this clone with a count of one. This chain connects TRBV19 to TRBJ1-2; possibly TRBD1 for D (5 bases). V dropped 5 bases and J dropped 4 bases, with 20 bases sitting between them. This CDR3 has 16 residues. Germline V CDR1 and CDR2: LNHDA, SQIVND (reference sequence). CDR3 loop: CASSPLADRSLYGYTF. The CDR3 nucleotides are TGTGCCAGTAGTCCTCTCGCAGACAGATCACTCTATGGCTACACCTTC. Full variable domain (outside the CDR3, taken from reference TRBV19 and TRBJ1-2): DGGITQSPKYLFRKEGQNVTLSCEQNLNHDAMYWYRQDPGQGLRLIYYSQIVNDFQKGDIAEGYSVSREKKESFPLTVTSAQKNPTAFYLCASSPLADRSLYGYTFGSGTRLTVV.

This clone was seen only a few times. This chain's CDR3 is CASSSGADTQYF. CDR3 coding DNA: TGTGCCAGCAGCTCCGGGGCAGATACGCAGTATTTT. The chain carries TRBV7-8 and TRBJ2-3; a weak D match, TRBD2 (5 bases). The CDR3 is made up of 12 amino acids. CDR1 and CDR2 from the germline V gene are SGHVS and FQNEAQ. V dropped 4 bases and J dropped 4 bases, with 6 bases sitting between them.

The chain couples TRBV7-3 to TRBJ2-3; D may be TRBD1 (5 bases). Germline V gene lookup returns CDR1 SGHTA and CDR2 FQGTGA. Trimming removed 2 bases from V and 2 bases from J, with 8 bases in between. This CDR3 has 14 amino acids. In DNA form, the CDR3 reads TGTGCCAGCAGCTTATCAGGGTACACAGATACGCAGTATTTT. Amino acids: CASSLSGYTDTQYF.

The V call is TRBV6-5, the J call TRBJ2-1, with D perhaps TRBD1 (5 bases). CDR3 length: 14 amino acids. In germline, CDR1 is MNHEY, CDR2 SVGAGI. CDR3 region: CASTAGQGRNEQFF. The CDR3 region has the DNA TGTGCGAGTACGGCAGGGCAGGGTAGGAATGAGCAGTTCTTC.

The chain couples TRBV4-3 to TRBJ1-5, with a weak D call TRBD1 (5 bases). From germline, CDR1 is LGHNA and CDR2 YSLEER. Trimming left V 1 base short and J 5 bases short, with 15 bases between. There are 16 residues in the CDR3. The CDR3 region has the DNA TGCGCCAGCAGCCAAGGCAGGGAGCGGGGCGATCAGCCCCAGCATTTT. It is translated as CASSQGRERGDQPQHF.